This T cell receptor beta chain was sequenced during a study of beta chain features in type 1 diabetes. Every bit of the isolated RNA underwent reverse transcription, so sequencing read expressed TCRB transcripts. Clones were sequenced by immunoSEQ multiplex PCR, and TCRdb holds only the in-frame ones, with some missing. The sample consists of 250,000 to 400,000 clones, around 15% of them appearing once. V lost 1 base and J lost 10; bases outside the gene matches: 9. The CDR3 contains 16 residues. The germline CDR1 and CDR2 sequences are SGHTA and FQGNSA. This sequence joins TRBV7-2 and TRBJ2-5; 13 positions agree with TRBD2. The sample was central memory CD4+ T cells from blood. The source is a man aged 30-40 years in good health. DNA of the CDR3: TGTGCCAGCAGCTTAGAGGGACTAGCGGGGCCGGGGGACCAGTACTTC. Protein sequence: CASSLEGLAGPGDQYF.